The 30 T cell receptor beta chains listed next were all sequenced from one sample in a study of cytotoxic CD8 clonotypes in ibrutinib-treated CLL. Assay used: immunoSEQ multiplex PCR; TCRdb lists only in-frame clones, some missing. The profile shows approximately 90,000 clones, about 74% of them singletons. The sequenced sample was PBMCs, obtained after 24 months of ibrutinib treatment. Receptors were obtained from a human donor with chronic lymphocytic leukemia.

The rearrangement links TRBV27 to TRBJ2-7; TRBD2 might be the D (6 bases). There are 14 residues in the CDR3. Germline V gene sequence: CDR1 MNHEY, CDR2 SMNVEV (reference sequence). V dropped 0 bases and J dropped 2 bases, with 8 bases sitting between them. Here the CDR3 reads CASSLSRRAYEQYF. The CDR3, as DNA: TGTGCCAGCAGTTTATCGAGGAGGGCCTACGAGCAGTACTTC.

V usage is TRBV4-3 and J usage is TRBJ1-4, with D perhaps TRBD1 (6 bases). CDR3 length: 14 residues. V dropped 8 bases and J dropped 7 bases, with 17 bases sitting between them. Germline loops: CDR1 LGHNA, CDR2 YSLEER. DNA of the CDR3: TGCGCCAGCCGAGATTCGGGGGGCTCTGAAAAACTGTTTTTT. Translation gives CASRDSGGSEKLFF.

The chain recombines TRBV15 with TRBJ2-3; D unclear. V was pared by 8 bases and J by 4 bases, with 10 bases between. This CDR3 has 12 residues. Germline V gene data show CDR1 as LNHNV and CDR2 as YYDKDF (reference sequence). This CDR3 reads CATSRGADTQYF. The CDR3 DNA reads TGTGCCACCTCCAGAGGAGCAGATACGCAGTATTTT.

The V call is TRBV27, the J call TRBJ2-1; D is perhaps TRBD2 (6 bases). Germline loops: CDR1 MNHEY, CDR2 SMNVEV (reference sequence). CDR3 length equals 17 residues. Deletions cut 4 bases from V and 1 base from J, with 17 bases between. The CDR3 spells CASSYLNSGYSYNEQFF. Written as DNA, the CDR3 is TGTGCCAGCAGTTACCTGAATAGCGGATATTCCTACAATGAGCAGTTCTTC.

J is TRBJ1-4 and V is TRBV15, with 7 bases that match TRBD1. In germline, CDR1 is LNHNV, CDR2 YYDKDF (reference sequence). The CDR3 loop spans 18 amino acids. Losses at the gene ends were 5 bases for V and 8 bases for J; bases not matched to a gene: 20. The CDR3 DNA follows: TGTGCCACCAGCGGCGCCGGGACAGAGTTCCACGAGCGGGAAAAACTGTTTTTT. Translation gives CATSGAGTEFHEREKLFF.

The chain recombines TRBV29-1 with TRBJ2-3, with 7 bases that match TRBD2. This CDR3 spans 16 amino acids. Trimming removed 1 base from V and 5 bases from J; junction bases left unmatched: 12. The V gene's germline CDR1 is SQVTM and CDR2 ANQGSEA. CDR3 DNA sequence: TGCAGCGTTGAAGGGACAATGGCGGGAGATGGAGATACGCAGTATTTT. Translating gives CSVEGTMAGDGDTQYF.

The rearrangement links TRBV30 to TRBJ1-2, with 9 bases matching TRBD1. V lost 3 bases and J lost 8; bases outside the gene matches: 4. Germline assignment: CDR1 GTSNPN and CDR2 SVGIG (reference sequence). The CDR3 has 12 residues. CDR3 sequence reads: CAWRPGQGGYTF. DNA for the CDR3: TGTGCCTGGAGACCCGGACAGGGGGGCTACACCTTC. Complete variable domain (other parts from reference TRBV30 and TRBJ1-2): SQTIHQWPATLVQPVGSPLSLECTVEGTSNPNLYWYRQAAGRGLQLLFYSVGIGQISSEVPQNLSASRPQDRQFILSSKKLLLSDSGFYLCAWRPGQGGYTFGSGTRLTVV.

The chain links TRBV2 to TRBJ1-5, with D possibly TRBD1 on 6 matching bases. Trimming pared 5 bases from V and 1 base from J, leaving 12 bases between. This CDR3 is 15 amino acids long. The germline V gene has CDR1 SNHLY and CDR2 FYNNEI. The CDR3 here is CASSPQGNSNQPQHF. CDR3 coding DNA: TGTGCCAGCAGTCCACAGGGCAACAGCAATCAGCCCCAGCATTTT.

The rearrangement links TRBV10-3 to TRBJ1-5; D uncertain. Per germline, CDR1 ENHRY and CDR2 SYGVKD. V was trimmed by 5 bases and J by 3 bases, leaving 11 bases between them. This CDR3 has 14 amino acids. The CDR3: CAISLEQFNQPQHF. The CDR3 DNA sequence: TGTGCCATCAGTTTGGAACAGTTCAATCAGCCCCAGCATTTT.

This clone occurred a few times. CDR3: CASSQKGLAGVSYNEQFF. The CDR3 DNA reads as TGTGCCAGCAGCCAAAAGGGACTAGCGGGAGTCTCCTACAATGAGCAGTTCTTC. The chain uses TRBV7-3 and TRBJ2-1, with TRBD2 identical over 14 bases. This CDR3 is built from 18 residues. V was pared by 5 bases and J by 0 bases, with 6 bases of the junction left unmatched. Per germline, CDR1 SGHTA and CDR2 FQGTGA.

The chain uses TRBV7-2 and TRBJ2-5, with D hard to call. This CDR3 region has 14 residues. Trimming shortened V by 4 bases and J by 5 bases, and 14 bases separated the two germline ends. Germline lookup yields CDR1 SGHTA and CDR2 FQGNSA. CDR3 sequence reads: CASSSHYSGETQYF. CDR3 nucleotides: TGTGCCAGCAGCTCCCATTATTCAGGCGAGACCCAGTACTTC.

This clone came up once. The chain joins TRBV27 to TRBJ1-5; 9 bases fit TRBD1. Germline-derived CDR1 and CDR2 are MNHEY and SMNVEV (reference sequence). The CDR3 totals 18 residues. J lost 1 base, V lost 4 bases, and 11 bases had no gene match. CDR3 in DNA: TGTGCCAGCAGTTCCCGGACAGGGGCCATGGGGAGCAATCAGCCCCAGCATTTT. Its translation is CASSSRTGAMGSNQPQHF.

V is TRBV7-3 and J is TRBJ2-7, with 8 nucleotides matching TRBD1. Germline V gene lookup returns CDR1 SGHTA and CDR2 FQGTGA. Germline trimming cut 5 bases from V and 7 bases from J; bases unmatched to any gene: 13. The CDR3 spans 15 residues. CDR3: CASSPPTGVLGEQYF. CDR3 sequence (DNA): TGTGCCAGCAGCCCCCCGACAGGGGTACTGGGTGAGCAGTACTTC.

The J gene is TRBJ2-7, the V gene TRBV11-2; D call uncertain. The CDR3 sequence is 15 residues long. Trimming stripped 0 bases from V and 0 bases from J, with 9 bases between. From germline, CDR1 is SGHAT and CDR2 FQNNGV. For the CDR3, the DNA is TGTGCCAGCAGCTTAGATTCAGTCAACTCCTACGAGCAGTACTTC. Protein product: CASSLDSVNSYEQYF.

This clone showed up just a few times. The genes are TRBV18 and TRBJ1-5; D uncertain. The CDR3 sequence is 13 residues long. Trimming removed 2 bases at V and 5 bases at J, with 7 bases between. Germline V gene sequence: CDR1 KGHSH, CDR2 LQKENI. CDR3 nucleotides: TGTGCCAGCTCACCAGACGGTTATCAGCCCCAGCATTTT. Protein product: CASSPDGYQPQHF. Full variable domain (rest looked up from reference TRBV18 and TRBJ1-5): NAGVMQNPRHLVRRRGQEARLRCSPMKGHSHVYWYRQLPEEGLKFMVYLQKENIIDESGMPKERFSAEFPKEGPSILRIQQVVRGDSAAYFCASSPDGYQPQHFGDGTRLSIL.

The gene calls are TRBV9 and TRBJ2-7; unclear D gene. CDR1 is SGDLS and CDR2 is YYNGEE in the germline V gene. The CDR3 consists of 14 residues. Trimming left V 0 bases short and J 1 base short, with 8 bases between. CDR3 loop: CASSVASPSYEQYF. DNA of the CDR3: TGTGCCAGCAGCGTAGCTAGTCCATCCTACGAGCAGTACTTC.

V is TRBV11-2 and J is TRBJ2-5; 7 bases are shared with TRBD1. The CDR3 consists of 15 residues. The germline V gene encodes CDR1 SGHAT and CDR2 FQNNGV. Unmatched junction bases numbered 7, after V lost 1 base and J lost 5 bases. DNA for the CDR3: TGTGCCAGCAGCTTAGGGGTCAGGGGGTGGGAGACCCAGTACTTC. Protein sequence: CASSLGVRGWETQYF.

The gene calls are TRBV19 and TRBJ1-3, with D unresolved. The CDR3 runs 18 residues. V lost 7 bases and J 0 bases, leaving 22 bases between the germline ends. CDR1 LNHDA and CDR2 SQIVND come from the germline V gene (reference sequence). This chain's CDR3 is CASNNGNFRSSSGNTIYF. CDR3 coding DNA: TGTGCCAGTAATAATGGAAACTTCAGGTCGAGCTCTGGAAACACCATATATTTT.

The chain uses TRBV9 and TRBJ2-7, with 7 bases fitting TRBD2. The length of the CDR3 is 15 residues. Germline V gene lookup returns CDR1 SGDLS and CDR2 YYNGEE. Losses at the gene ends were 0 bases for V and 4 bases for J; bases not matched to a gene: 7. CDR3 loop: CASSVGLAAYYEQYF. CDR3 sequence (DNA): TGTGCCAGCAGCGTAGGGCTAGCGGCCTATTACGAGCAGTACTTC. The full variable domain, completed using reference TRBV9 and TRBJ2-7, is DSGVTQTPKHLITATGQRVTLRCSPRSGDLSVYWYQQSLDQGLQFLIQYYNGEERAKGNILERFSAQQFPDLHSELNLSSLELGDSALYFCASSVGLAAYYEQYFGPGTRLTVT.

The J gene is TRBJ1-2, the V gene TRBV5-4; D is unresolved. Trimming removed 2 bases from V and 8 bases from J, with 22 bases in between. This CDR3 is built from 16 residues. Germline CDR1 is SGHNT and CDR2 is YYREEE (reference sequence). The CDR3 bases are TGTGCCAGCAGCTTAAATTCCGTTACACCGAGGAAGGGCTACACCTTC. Protein sequence: CASSLNSVTPRKGYTF.

V is TRBV19 and J is TRBJ2-7; 7 bases fit TRBD2. CDR3 length: 14 residues. CDR1 is LNHDA, CDR2 SQIVND, per germline (reference sequence). J was trimmed by 4 bases and V by 5 bases; bases with no gene match: 8. The CDR3 here is CASSARPAGYEQYF. The CDR3 DNA is TGTGCCAGTAGTGCAAGACCAGCGGGGTACGAGCAGTACTTC.

This clone came up many times. The sample holds other DNA sequences that translate to the same CDR3. V gene TRBV6-1 combines with J gene TRBJ1-4; D unclear. Per germline, CDR1 MNHNS and CDR2 SASEGT. V dropped 2 bases and J dropped 5 bases, with 12 bases sitting between them. This CDR3 is 15 amino acids long. The CDR3 reads CASSELEGANEKLFF. Here the CDR3 DNA reads TGTGCCAGCAGTGAACTGGAAGGAGCCAATGAAAAACTGTTTTTT.

The chain is built from TRBV5-1 and TRBJ1-4, with TRBD1 identical over 7 bases. The CDR3 is 16 amino acids. J was trimmed by 4 bases and V by 0 bases; bases with no gene match: 6. Germline V CDR1 and CDR2: SGHRS, YFSETQ. CDR3 residues: CASSLVPGQINEKLFF. The CDR3 DNA reads as TGCGCCAGCAGCTTGGTTCCGGGACAGATTAATGAAAAACTGTTTTTT.

In its sample, this clone was seen a few times. The chain employs TRBV18 and TRBJ1-1; maybe TRBD1 (5 bases). CDR3 length: 14 residues. The V gene's germline CDR1 is KGHSH and CDR2 LQKENI. Trimming shortened V by 4 bases and J by 4 bases, and 13 bases separated the two germline ends. CDR3 DNA: TGTGCCAGCTCACTCACTAGACAGACCACTGAAGCTTTCTTT. This codes for CASSLTRQTTEAFF.

Only a few counts were recorded for this clone. The J gene is TRBJ2-1, the V gene TRBV11-1; D gene uncertain. Germline V lookup: CDR1 SGHAT, CDR2 FQDESV (reference sequence). V lost 0 bases to trimming and J lost 7 bases, with 13 bases between them. The CDR3 totals 15 residues. CDR3 loop: CASSLALSVLNEQFF. The DNA for the CDR3 is TGTGCCAGCAGCTTAGCTCTCTCAGTCTTAAATGAGCAGTTCTTC.

V gene TRBV9 combines with J gene TRBJ1-1; perhaps TRBD1 as D (6 bases). V dropped 2 bases and J dropped 0 bases, with 20 bases sitting between them. CDR3 size: 18 residues. CDR1 is SGDLS and CDR2 is YYNGEE in the germline V gene. As DNA, the CDR3 is TGTGCCAGCAGCGTCAACCGGGACACCTATACCTTGAACACTGAAGCTTTCTTT. It specifies CASSVNRDTYTLNTEAFF.

This clone turned up a few times. In DNA form, the CDR3 reads TGTGCCAGCAGCCAAGGACGGGGCGGCGGTGGCTACACCTTC. Its translation: CASSQGRGGGGYTF. This chain links TRBV4-2 with TRBJ1-2, with D possibly TRBD1 on 5 matching bases. The CDR3 runs to 14 residues. V lost 1 base and J lost 7, with 13 bases in between. Germline loops: CDR1 LGHNA, CDR2 YNFKEQ.

The V and J genes are TRBV7-3 and TRBJ2-7, with a tentative D call TRBD1 (6 bases). CDR3 length equals 18 residues. Trimming left V 2 bases short and J 0 bases short, with 20 bases between. The germline V gene encodes CDR1 SGHTA and CDR2 FQGTGA. The CDR3 loop is CASSLRVLLGQSSYEQYF. DNA of the CDR3: TGTGCCAGCAGCTTACGTGTTTTGTTAGGACAGAGCTCCTACGAGCAGTACTTC.

This clone has a single count. CDR3 sequence reads: CASRSWDIETQYF. CDR3 DNA sequence: TGTGCCAGTAGAAGCTGGGACATTGAGACCCAGTACTTC. The chain joins TRBV19 to TRBJ2-5; TRBD1 is a possible D gene (6 bases). Germline-derived CDR1 and CDR2 are LNHDA and SQIVND (reference sequence). Trimming left V 6 bases short and J 5 bases short, with 13 bases between. This CDR3 is 13 amino acids long.

V is TRBV19 and J is TRBJ2-5; 10 bases match TRBD2. The V gene end was trimmed by 9 bases and the J gene end by 4 bases; junction bases not matched to a gene: 8. Germline CDR1 is LNHDA and CDR2 is SQIVND (reference sequence). This CDR3 spans 14 amino acids. The DNA for the CDR3 is TGTGCCAGCAGCTGGCTAGCGGGAGCAGAGACCCAGTACTTC. Translation gives CASSWLAGAETQYF.